This T cell receptor beta chain was retrieved from a study of blood T cell repertoires in COVID-19. Study as a whole: Donors in the United States, Italy and Spain gave samples during acute or convalescent COVID-19. Nucleic acid was either cDNA or gDNA, and it came from T cells, B-cell-depleted T cells, or PBMCs.

Germline CDR1 and CDR2: SGHAT and FQNNGV. The CDR3 spans 17 residues. The V end lost 3 bases, the J end lost 3 bases, and 18 bases lay between the germline ends. Assay used: immunoSEQ multiplex PCR; TCRdb lists only in-frame clones, some missing. The data contain approximately 160,000 clones, 85% to 90% of them singletons. J is TRBJ1-5 and V is TRBV11-2, with D possibly being TRBD1 (5 bases). Input material: peripheral blood. This clonotype originated in a man between 60 and 70 years old with COVID-19, enrolled during active disease. The CDR3 DNA is TGTGCCAGCAGCTTTTGTGCCGAAGGGGTGGCCAATCAGCCCCAGCATTTT. It specifies CASSFCAEGVANQPQHF.